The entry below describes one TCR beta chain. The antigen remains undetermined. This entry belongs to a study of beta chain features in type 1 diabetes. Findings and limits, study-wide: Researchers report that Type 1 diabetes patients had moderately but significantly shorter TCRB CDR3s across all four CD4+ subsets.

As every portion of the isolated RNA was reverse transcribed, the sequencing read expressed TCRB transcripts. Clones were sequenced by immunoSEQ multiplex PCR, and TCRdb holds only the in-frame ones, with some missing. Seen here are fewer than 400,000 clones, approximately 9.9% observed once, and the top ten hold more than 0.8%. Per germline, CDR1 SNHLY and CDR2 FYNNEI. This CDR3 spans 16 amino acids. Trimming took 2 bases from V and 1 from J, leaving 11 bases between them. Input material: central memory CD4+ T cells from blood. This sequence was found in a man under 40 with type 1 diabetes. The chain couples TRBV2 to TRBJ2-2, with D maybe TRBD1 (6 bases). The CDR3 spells CASSERGGKNTGELFF. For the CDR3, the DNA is TGTGCCAGCAGTGAAAGAGGGGGAAAGAACACCGGGGAGCTGTTTTTT.